These 32 T cell receptor beta chains were sequenced from one sample in a study of blood T cells in healthy people across ages. Primers used in a second PCR of about 7 to 11 cycles were a sample-barcoded 5' primer and a J-beta primer mix. MiXCR, applied by TCRdb to the 5' RACE reads, yields one record per CDR3 protein. This table has some 890,000 distinct CDR3 sequences, approximately 32% appearing once. The same data also went into a second study, on T cells of mothers and their children.

Material: blood. The receptors come from a woman in her thirties or forties in good health.

The CDR3 loop reads CARSLSKGNQPQHF. CDR3 nucleotide sequence: TGTGCCAGAAGCTTGAGCAAGGGAAATCAGCCCCAGCATTTT. The chain is built from TRBV5-3 and TRBJ1-5; the D is unclear. TRBV5-3 falls under the ORF class, with uncertain function. The V end lost 1 base, the J end lost 4 bases, and 9 bases lay between the germline ends. The CDR3 is 14 amino acids.

The chain uses TRBV4-1 and TRBJ1-1; D may be TRBD1 (6 bases). Germline CDR1 is MGHRA and CDR2 is YSYEKL. V was cut by 2 bases and J by 1 base, with 11 bases left in between. The CDR3 runs 15 residues. CDR3 nucleotide sequence: TGCGCCAGCAGCCAAAGGCCAGGGGCGAACACTGAAGCTTTCTTT. Protein sequence: CASSQRPGANTEAFF.

As for this clonotype: A read error may explain this, as a much larger clone is one base away. The rearrangement uses TRBV6-2 or TRBV6-3 and TRBJ2-1; 15 bases are shared with TRBD2. The CDR3 contains 16 residues. The germline V gene has CDR1 MNHEY and CDR2 SVGEGT. J was trimmed by 9 bases and V by 2 bases; bases with no gene match: 5. The CDR3 here is CASSYGTSGGQTEQFF. The CDR3 nucleotides are TGTGCCAGCAGTTACGGGACTAGCGGGGGGCAGACTGAGCAGTTCTTC.

With regard to this clonotype: A read error is possible here, since a much larger clone lies one base away. The chain has TRBV12-3 or TRBV12-4 and TRBJ1-6, with D perhaps TRBD1 (5 bases). CDR3 size: 12 residues. V was cut by 3 bases and J by 9 bases, with 6 bases left in between. The CDR3 here is CASSFQGSPLHF. The CDR3 region has the DNA TGTGCCAGCAGTTTTCAGGGTTCACCCCTCCACTTT.

This clonotype was seen once. This may come from a read error, since a much larger clone is one base off. V and J are TRBV5-1 and TRBJ2-5, with D unresolved. CDR1 and CDR2 (germline): SGHRS, YFSETQ. The CDR3 consists of 14 residues. CDR3 sequence reads: CVSSFSVEQETQYF. For the CDR3, the DNA is TGCGTCAGCAGCTTTTCGGTGGAGCAAGAGACCCAGTACTTC.

The rearrangement uses TRBV7-2 and TRBJ2-5; D is perhaps TRBD2 (6 bases). Per the germline V gene, CDR1 is SGHTA and CDR2 is FQGNSA. The CDR3 is made up of 14 amino acids. Trimming cost V 5 bases and J 5 bases, with 15 bases left between them. CDR3 residues: CASSPPASAETQYF. CDR3 DNA sequence: TGTGCCAGCAGCCCCCCGGCTAGCGCCGAGACCCAGTACTTC.

This chain connects TRBV30 to TRBJ1-1, with D unresolved. The CDR3 loop spans 14 amino acids. The germline CDR1 and CDR2 sequences are GTSNPN and SVGIG (reference sequence). Trimming took 0 bases from V and 1 from J, leaving 9 bases between them. The CDR3 reads CAWSVGGQNTEAFF. The CDR3 DNA sequence: TGTGCCTGGAGTGTAGGAGGCCAGAACACTGAAGCTTTCTTT.

This clonotype came up many times. The gene calls are TRBV20-1 and TRBJ2-1; 8 bases match TRBD2. Losses at the gene ends were 3 bases for V and 4 bases for J; bases not matched to a gene: 2. Germline V gene sequence: CDR1 DFQATT, CDR2 SNEGSKA (reference sequence). This CDR3 region has 13 residues. CDR3 sequence: CSASRGGYNEQFF. CDR3 in DNA: TGCAGTGCTAGCCGGGGGGGGTACAATGAGCAGTTCTTC.

The genes are TRBV3-1 and TRBJ2-7; 7 bases are a match to TRBD2. Germline V gives CDR1 LGHDT, CDR2 YNNKEL (reference sequence). The CDR3 has 15 amino acids. The V segment lost 3 bases and the J segment 6 bases; nucleotides outside the gene matches: 11. CDR3 amino acids: CASSHSSGASFEQYF. The CDR3 DNA follows: TGTGCCAGCAGCCATTCTAGCGGTGCAAGCTTCGAGCAGTACTTC.

The chain carries TRBV14 and TRBJ1-1; the D is unclear. V shed 3 bases and J shed 0 bases, with 11 bases lying between them. The CDR3 is made up of 15 amino acids. The V gene's germline CDR1 is SGHDN and CDR2 FVKESK. CDR3 loop: CASSQNTVMNTEAFF. CDR3 sequence (DNA): TGTGCCAGCAGCCAGAATACGGTAATGAACACTGAAGCTTTCTTT.

This clonotype was detected ten times or more. This chain uses TRBV20-1 with TRBJ2-7, with 8 nucleotides matching TRBD2. The CDR3 length is 18 residues. The germline CDR1 and CDR2 sequences are DFQATT and SNEGSKA (reference sequence). V dropped 0 bases and J dropped 0; count of bases not matched to a gene: 13. The CDR3 DNA follows: TGCAGTGCTAGAGACCTTTTGGGGTTGGGACTAGTCTCCTACGAGCAGTACTTC. Its translation: CSARDLLGLGLVSYEQYF.

This clonotype was seen repeatedly, ten times or more. This rearrangement joins TRBV7-9 to TRBJ2-3; the D gene could be TRBD1 or TRBD2 (5 bases each). Trimming pared 2 bases from V and 5 bases from J, leaving 14 bases between. Germline V CDR1 and CDR2: SEHNR, FQNEAQ (reference sequence). This CDR3 has 15 residues. The CDR3 is CASSLTMGDLDTQYF. The CDR3 region has the DNA TGTGCCAGCAGCTTAACGATGGGGGACCTAGATACGCAGTATTTT.

On this clonotype: Possible read error: a much larger clone is one base away. The chain joins TRBV6-2 or TRBV6-3 to TRBJ2-1; 7 bases map to TRBD1. Trimming took 6 bases from V and 3 from J; bases not matched to a gene: 11. CDR3 length: 16 residues. Germline CDR1 reads MNHEY; CDR2 reads SVGEGT. CDR3 loop: CASRSLTGTVYNEQFF. CDR3 in DNA: TGTGCCAGCAGATCTCTTACCGGGACAGTCTACAATGAGCAGTTCTTC.

V usage is TRBV29-1 and J usage is TRBJ2-7; D is perhaps TRBD2 (6 bases). CDR3 length equals 14 residues. The germline V gene encodes CDR1 SQVTM and CDR2 ANQGSEA. Trimming left V 4 bases short and J 0 bases short, with 13 bases between. The DNA of the CDR3 is TGCAGCGTTGTGCCGGGACTGAGCTCCTACGAGCAGTACTTC. Amino acid sequence: CSVVPGLSSYEQYF.

Many counts were recorded for this clonotype. The chain joins TRBV20-1 to TRBJ2-7, with 7 bases matching TRBD2. This CDR3 spans 13 amino acids. The V gene's germline CDR1 is DFQATT and CDR2 SNEGSKA (reference sequence). After removal of 1 base from V and 3 bases from J, the junction contained 3 bases not matched to a gene. CDR3 amino acids: CSARAGRGYEQYF. The CDR3 nucleotides read TGCAGTGCTAGAGCGGGGAGGGGCTACGAGCAGTACTTC.

This clonotype was counted a few times. The rearrangement links TRBV5-1 to TRBJ2-7, with TRBD2 as a possible D gene (5 bases). With 0 bases removed from V and 3 bases from J, the gap between germline ends came to 13 bases. CDR3 length: 15 amino acids. CDR1 and CDR2 from the germline V gene are SGHRS and YFSETQ. The CDR3, as DNA: TGCGCCAGCAGCTTGGTAGTCGGACGGGGCTACGAGCAGTACTTC. It encodes CASSLVVGRGYEQYF.

This clonotype was recorded many times. This rearrangement joins TRBV6-5 to TRBJ2-7, with D hard to call. CDR1 is MNHEY, CDR2 SVGAGI, per germline. The CDR3 length is 11 residues. The V gene lost 5 bases and the J gene lost 3 bases, with 5 bases spanning the gap. The CDR3 loop is CASSQNYEQYF. The CDR3 DNA reads as TGTGCCAGCAGTCAGAACTACGAGCAGTACTTC.

Notes on this clonotype: It may be a read error: a sequence one base away is much more abundant. The chain couples TRBV4-3 to TRBJ2-1; 10 bases map to TRBD2. The ends lost 0 bases at V and 8 bases at J; junction bases unmatched: 16. The CDR3 length is 19 residues. Per the germline V gene, CDR1 is LGHNA and CDR2 is YSLEER. CDR3 coding DNA: TGCGCCAGCAGCCAAGAGGACAGGAGGCGGACTAGCGGTCATCATGAGCAGTTCTTC. Translating gives CASSQEDRRRTSGHHEQFF.

V gene TRBV2 combines with J gene TRBJ1-5, with D uncertain. The length of the CDR3 is 18 residues. Deletions cut 2 bases from V and 6 bases from J, with 23 bases between. CDR1 is SNHLY and CDR2 is FYNNEI in the germline V gene. The chain's CDR3 is CASSEKSGILTTAQPQHF. The CDR3 nucleotides are TGTGCCAGCAGTGAAAAGTCGGGAATCTTAACAACGGCTCAGCCCCAGCATTTT. Variable domain in full (rest from reference TRBV2 and TRBJ1-5): EPEVTQTPSHQVTQMGQEVILRCVPISNHLYFYWYRQILGQKVEFLVSFYNNEISEKSEIFDDQFSVERPDGSNFTLKIRSTKLEDSAMYFCASSEKSGILTTAQPQHFGDGTRLSIL.

The table lists this clonotype with many counts. The V call is TRBV7-9, the J call TRBJ1-2, with D unclear. This CDR3 is 16 amino acids long. V gave up 1 base and J gave up 0 bases, with 12 bases separating them. Germline values: CDR1 SEHNR, CDR2 FQNEAQ (reference sequence). CDR3 DNA sequence: TGTGCCAGCAGCTTAGGCAGGACGACCACTAACTATGGCTACACCTTC. Translated, it gives CASSLGRTTTNYGYTF. The variable domain in full, with the rest retrieved from reference TRBV7-9 and TRBJ1-2, is DTGVSQNPRHKITKRGQNVTFRCDPISEHNRLYWYRQTLGQGPEFLTYFQNEAQLEKSRLLSDRFSAERPKGSFSTLEIQRTEQGDSAMYLCASSLGRTTTNYGYTFGSGTRLTVV.

On this clonotype: At one boundary the junction diverges from the germline segment, which might be a read error. The chain links TRBV7-3 to TRBJ2-1; D is uncertain. The CDR3 totals 13 residues. Germline CDR1 SGHTA, CDR2 FQGTGA. The CDR3 DNA reads as TGTGCCAACAGCTTAGCAAGAGATTCAAAGCAGTTCTTC. This gives the protein CANSLARDSKQFF.

The V and J genes are TRBV4-1 and TRBJ1-5; D is unresolved. The CDR3 extends over 16 amino acids. V lost 5 bases and J lost 0, with 14 bases in between. In germline, CDR1 is MGHRA, CDR2 YSYEKL. The DNA of the CDR3 is TGCGCCAGCAGCAGAGGACGGGCGAATAGCAATCAGCCCCAGCATTTT. Amino acids: CASSRGRANSNQPQHF.

The V and J genes are TRBV29-1 and TRBJ1-5; 9 bases map to TRBD1. V was clipped by 7 bases and J by 5 bases; unmatched bases: 9. CDR3 length: 14 amino acids. The germline gives CDR1 SQVTM, CDR2 ANQGSEA. As DNA, the CDR3 is TGCAGCGCTCTAACAGGGGGCGGACATCAGCCCCAGCATTTT. It encodes CSALTGGGHQPQHF.

J is TRBJ2-7 and V is TRBV7-9; TRBD1 aligns across 8 bases. The last part of the DNA fits TRBJ2-5 better; the J call may be wrong. Germline assignment: CDR1 SEHNR and CDR2 FQNEAQ (reference sequence). The CDR3 has 15 residues. This chain's CDR3 is CASSLHPQGEETQYF. The CDR3 nucleotides are TGTGCCAGCAGCTTACACCCACAGGGGGAGGAGACCCAGTACTTC.

This clonotype was observed at least ten times. The chain carries TRBV7-2 and TRBJ2-7; 8 nucleotides align to TRBD1. Germline V gene data show CDR1 as SGHTA and CDR2 as FQGNSA. With 3 bases clipped from V and 5 bases from J, the junction kept 9 bases outside the gene matches. The CDR3 consists of 15 residues. The CDR3 nucleotides are TGTGCCAGCAGCTTGGGTCAGGGGGCAATGAACGAGCAGTACTTC. Protein sequence: CASSLGQGAMNEQYF.

In the case of this clonotype: A much larger clone sits a single nucleotide away, making a read error possible. The chain combines TRBV7-6 with TRBJ2-5, with 7 bases identical to TRBD1. The V gene's germline CDR1 is SGHVS and CDR2 FNYEAQ. The CDR3 length is 15 residues. Written as DNA, the CDR3 is TGTGTCAGCAGCTTGACAGGGATATGGAAGGAGACCCAGTACTTC. This gives the protein CVSSLTGIWKETQYF. The whole variable domain, filled in from reference TRBV7-6 and TRBJ2-5, reads GAGVSQSPRYKVTKRGQDVALRCDPISGHVSLYWYRQALGQGPEFLTYFNYEAQQDKSGLPNDRFSAERPEGSISTLTIQRTEQRDSAMYRCVSSLTGIWKETQYFGPGTRLLVL.

A few counts support this clonotype. One junction end disagrees with the germline gene, perhaps due to a read error. The rearrangement links TRBV15 to TRBJ1-2; D perhaps matches TRBD1 (5 bases). The CDR3 consists of 15 residues. Germline V lookup: CDR1 LNHNV, CDR2 YYDKDF (reference sequence). Here the CDR3 DNA reads TGTGCCATCAGCATCAGGGTCGGAACTAACTATGGCTACACCTTC. Protein product: CAISIRVGTNYGYTF.

This clonotype was found a few times. V gene TRBV6-2 or TRBV6-3 combines with J gene TRBJ2-3; no reliable D call. CDR3 size: 14 residues. Germline loops: CDR1 MNHEY, CDR2 SVGEGT. V lost 8 bases, J lost 3 bases, and 15 bases lay in between. CDR3 DNA sequence: TGTGCCAGCGGGGTAGTCTCCGCTACAGATACGCAGTATTTT. Translating gives CASGVVSATDTQYF.

This clonotype has a count of ten or more. The CDR3 nucleotides read TGTGCCAGCAGACAGGGTATGGTTGAAGCTTTCTTT. Translation gives CASRQGMVEAFF. The V and J genes are TRBV12-3 or TRBV12-4 and TRBJ1-1, with a weak D call TRBD1 (6 bases). Trimming took off 6 bases at V and 7 bases at J, with 12 bases between the two ends. The CDR3 spans 12 residues.

This clonotype was seen a handful of times. CDR3 DNA: TGTGCCAGTAGTCTACAGGTTAACTATGGCTACACCTTC. Its translation: CASSLQVNYGYTF. This sequence joins TRBV19 and TRBJ1-2; a weak D match, TRBD1 (5 bases). The CDR3 has 13 residues. Trimming took 5 bases from V and 1 from J, leaving 8 bases between them. The V gene's germline CDR1 is LNHDA and CDR2 SQIVND (reference sequence). Full variable domain (missing parts from reference TRBV19 and TRBJ1-2): DGGITQSPKYLFRKEGQNVTLSCEQNLNHDAMYWYRQDPGQGLRLIYYSQIVNDFQKGDIAEGYSVSREKKESFPLTVTSAQKNPTAFYLCASSLQVNYGYTFGSGTRLTVV.

J is TRBJ1-1 and V is TRBV12-3 or TRBV12-4, with D uncertain. Trimming removed 4 bases at V and 3 bases at J, with 12 bases between. This CDR3 is 14 amino acids long. The CDR3 loop reads CASSSGGFYTEAFF. For the CDR3, the DNA is TGTGCCAGCAGTTCCGGTGGCTTCTACACTGAAGCTTTCTTT.

This clonotype has a handful of counts. The V call is TRBV5-1, the J call TRBJ2-7, with 11 positions matching TRBD2. The CDR3 runs to 15 residues. Per the germline V gene, CDR1 is SGHRS and CDR2 is YFSETQ. The J segment lost 3 bases and the V segment lost 4 bases, leaving 6 bases of the junction unmatched. CDR3 DNA: TGCGCCAGCAGCGAACCGGGACTAGCGGTCTACGAGCAGTACTTC. Residues: CASSEPGLAVYEQYF. Supplemented by reference TRBV5-1 and TRBJ2-7, the full variable domain reads KAGVTQTPRYLIKTRGQQVTLSCSPISGHRSVSWYQQTPGQGLQFLFEYFSETQRNKGNFPGRFSGRQFSNSRSEMNVSTLELGDSALYLCASSEPGLAVYEQYFGPGTRLTVT.